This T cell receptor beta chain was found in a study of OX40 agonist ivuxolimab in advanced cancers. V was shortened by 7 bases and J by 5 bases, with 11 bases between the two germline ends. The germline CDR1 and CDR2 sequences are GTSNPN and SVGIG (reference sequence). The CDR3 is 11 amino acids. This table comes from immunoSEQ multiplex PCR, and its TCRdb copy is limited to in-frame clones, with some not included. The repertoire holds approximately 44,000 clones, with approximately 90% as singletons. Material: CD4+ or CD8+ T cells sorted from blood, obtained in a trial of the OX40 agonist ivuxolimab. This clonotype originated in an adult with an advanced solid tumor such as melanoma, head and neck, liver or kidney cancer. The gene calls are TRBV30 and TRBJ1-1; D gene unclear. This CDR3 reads CASRVGTEAFF. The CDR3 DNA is TGTGCCTCAAGAGTGGGGACTGAAGCTTTCTTT. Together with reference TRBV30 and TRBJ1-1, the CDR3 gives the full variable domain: SQTIHQWPATLVQPVGSPLSLECTVEGTSNPNLYWYRQAAGRGLQLLFYSVGIGQISSEVPQNLSASRPQDRQFILSSKKLLLSDSGFYLCASRVGTEAFFGQGTRLTVV.